This TCR beta chain originates from a study of T cell repertoires in cytomegalovirus infection. General study results and limits: HLA-C-restricted CMV clonotypes gave the most frequent clonotype in two of eight donors.

This clonotype has only a few counts. The antigen is undetermined. TCRdb redid the calling of the reads with MiXCR, one entry per CDR3 protein. Among about 200,000 distinct CDR3 sequences listed, approximately 9.6% were seen once. Trimming left V 0 bases short and J 3 bases short, with 12 bases between. CDR3 size: 15 residues. Germline CDR1 is MDHEN and CDR2 is SYDVKM. This TCR was recovered from a human donor in good health (CMV status not recorded). Some clones in this sample may be carry-over from other donors' samples. V and J are TRBV28 and TRBJ2-7; no clear D gene. The sequenced sample consisted of PBMCs. The CDR3 DNA reads TGTGCCAGCAGTTTATGCCCGCGGCTAAACTACGAGCAGTACTTC. It translates to CASSLCPRLNYEQYF.